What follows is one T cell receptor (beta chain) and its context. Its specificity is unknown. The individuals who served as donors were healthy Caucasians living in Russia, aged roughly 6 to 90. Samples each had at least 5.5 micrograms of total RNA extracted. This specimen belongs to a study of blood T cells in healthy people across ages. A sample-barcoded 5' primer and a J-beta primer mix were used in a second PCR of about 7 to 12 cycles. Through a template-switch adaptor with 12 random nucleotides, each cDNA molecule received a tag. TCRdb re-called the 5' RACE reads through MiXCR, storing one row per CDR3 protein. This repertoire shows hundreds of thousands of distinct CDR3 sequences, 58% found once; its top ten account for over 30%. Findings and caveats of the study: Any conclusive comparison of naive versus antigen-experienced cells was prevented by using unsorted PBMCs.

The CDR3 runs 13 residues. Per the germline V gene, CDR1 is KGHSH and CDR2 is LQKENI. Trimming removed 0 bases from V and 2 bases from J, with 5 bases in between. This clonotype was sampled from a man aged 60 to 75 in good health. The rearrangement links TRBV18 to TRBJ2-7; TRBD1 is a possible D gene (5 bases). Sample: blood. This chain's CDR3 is CASSPPTAYEQYF. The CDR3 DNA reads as TGTGCCAGCTCACCACCGACAGCCTACGAGCAGTACTTC.